This T cell receptor beta chain is drawn from a study of Graves' ophthalmopathy and Graves' hyperthyroidism. V lost 0 bases and J 4 bases, leaving 13 bases between the germline ends. The length of the CDR3 is 15 residues. Per germline, CDR1 SGHKS and CDR2 YYEKEE (reference sequence). In its sample, this clonotype was seen many times. CDR3 regions of TCR beta were amplified from RNA transcripts. Investigators did first-round RT-PCR with HTBI primers, then second-round multiplex PCR. TCRdb processed the multiplex PCR reads anew with MiXCR; each CDR3 protein has one entry. This sample carries 500,000 to 600,000 distinct CDR3 sequences, about 40% of them seen once, and the ten largest clones take about 4%.

Sequenced input: peripheral blood or thyroid tissue (not recorded which). The receptor was isolated from an adult man with Graves' hyperthyroidism. The chain links TRBV5-5 to TRBJ1-2, with D possibly being TRBD1 (5 bases). For the CDR3, the DNA is TGTGCCAGCAGCTTGGGGTCAGGGACCCCCTATGGCTACACCTTC. Translating gives CASSLGSGTPYGYTF.